This entry concerns a single T cell receptor beta chain. Its specificity is unknown. The data derive from a study of CD4 T cells in relation to SARS-CoV-2 and coronaviruses. Study background: PBMCs were cultured with antigen for roughly 11 days before TCR beta sequencing.

Unexposed donor CD4+ T cells date from about 2011-2018, before the COVID-19 pandemic. Isolation of CD4+ T cells took place after roughly nine days in culture. Around 2 million PBMCs per well were cultured with 10 IU/ml IL-2. Study conclusions and caveats: Each donor contributed either pre-pandemic or post-infection samples, not both.

Clones were sequenced by immunoSEQ multiplex PCR, and TCRdb holds only the in-frame ones, with some missing. The table has some 30,000 clones, about 78% seen once. The sequenced sample was CD4+ T cells from PBMCs, cultured in vitro. The sequence was obtained from a human donor in good health.

CDR3 nucleotide sequence: TGTGCCAGCAGTTACCATCCACAGGGATTGGAGGGCTACACCTTC. It specifies CASSYHPQGLEGYTF. V is TRBV6-6 and J is TRBJ1-2, with D perhaps matching TRBD1 (6 bases). Germline lookup yields CDR1 MNHNY and CDR2 SVGAGI (reference sequence). Between the trimmed V and J ends, which lost 2 bases and 8 bases, there was a span of 18 bases. The CDR3 is 15 residues long.